This T cell receptor (beta chain) stems from a study of yellow fever vaccine responses in identical twins. As concerns this clonotype: The antigen is unknown.

TCRdb called the RT-PCR reads again in MiXCR, with one record for every CDR3 protein. This sample has 800 to 1,100 distinct CDR3 sequences, with approximately 89% found just once. General study points: Convergence reportedly seemed to mark part of the twins' vaccine T cell response, with personalization marking the rest.

Germline V lookup: CDR1 SGHAT, CDR2 FQDESV (reference sequence). J lost 0 bases, V lost 2 bases, and 8 bases had no gene match. CDR3 length: 17 amino acids. The receptor was derived from a woman aged 18-30 years who received the yellow fever vaccine. Sequenced material: T cells from blood (PBMCs), unsorted or a sorted subset (not recorded which), taken before or after yellow fever vaccination (not recorded which). The rearrangement uses TRBV11-1 and TRBJ1-1; 8 bases match TRBD1. The CDR3 here is CASSLPGQGTMNTEAFF. The CDR3 region has the DNA TGTGCCAGCAGCTTACCCGGACAGGGTACAATGAACACTGAAGCTTTCTTT.